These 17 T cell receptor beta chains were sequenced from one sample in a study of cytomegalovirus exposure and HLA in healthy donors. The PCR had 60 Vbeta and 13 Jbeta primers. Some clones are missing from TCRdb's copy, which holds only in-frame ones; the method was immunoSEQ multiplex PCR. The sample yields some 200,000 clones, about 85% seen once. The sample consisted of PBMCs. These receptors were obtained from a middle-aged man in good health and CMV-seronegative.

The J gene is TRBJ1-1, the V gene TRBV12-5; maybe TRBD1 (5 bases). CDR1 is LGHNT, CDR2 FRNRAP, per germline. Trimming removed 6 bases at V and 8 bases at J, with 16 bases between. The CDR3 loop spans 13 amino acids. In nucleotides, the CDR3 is TGTGCTAGTGGCCTGGGTCCTGGGGGGGAAGCTTTCTTT. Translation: CASGLGPGGEAFF.

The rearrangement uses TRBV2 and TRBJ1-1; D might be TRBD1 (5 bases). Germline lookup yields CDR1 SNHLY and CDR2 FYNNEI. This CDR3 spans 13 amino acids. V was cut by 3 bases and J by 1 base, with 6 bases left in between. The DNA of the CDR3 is TGTGCCAGCAGTGAGGGGGGGAACACTGAAGCTTTCTTT. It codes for CASSEGGNTEAFF.

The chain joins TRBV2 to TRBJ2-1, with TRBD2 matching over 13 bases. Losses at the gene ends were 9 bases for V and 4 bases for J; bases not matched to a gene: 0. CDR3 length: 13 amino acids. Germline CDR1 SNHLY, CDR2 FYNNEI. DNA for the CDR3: TGTGCCAGGGGACTAGCGGGGTACAATGAGCAGTTCTTC. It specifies CARGLAGYNEQFF.

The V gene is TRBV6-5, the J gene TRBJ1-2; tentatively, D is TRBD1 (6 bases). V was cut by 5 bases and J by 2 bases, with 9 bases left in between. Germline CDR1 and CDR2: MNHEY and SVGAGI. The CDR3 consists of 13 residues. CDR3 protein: CASSKGVNYGYTF. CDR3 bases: TGTGCCAGCAGTAAGGGGGTGAACTATGGCTACACCTTC.

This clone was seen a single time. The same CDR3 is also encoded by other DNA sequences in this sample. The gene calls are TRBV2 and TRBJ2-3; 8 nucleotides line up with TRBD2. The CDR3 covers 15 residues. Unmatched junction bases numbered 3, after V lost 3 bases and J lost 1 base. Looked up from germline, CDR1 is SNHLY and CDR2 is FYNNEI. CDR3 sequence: CASSDGRGGTDTQYF. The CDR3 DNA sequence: TGTGCCAGCAGTGACGGGCGGGGGGGCACAGATACGCAGTATTTT. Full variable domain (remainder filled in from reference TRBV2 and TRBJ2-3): EPEVTQTPSHQVTQMGQEVILRCVPISNHLYFYWYRQILGQKVEFLVSFYNNEISEKSEIFDDQFSVERPDGSNFTLKIRSTKLEDSAMYFCASSDGRGGTDTQYFGPGTRLTVL.

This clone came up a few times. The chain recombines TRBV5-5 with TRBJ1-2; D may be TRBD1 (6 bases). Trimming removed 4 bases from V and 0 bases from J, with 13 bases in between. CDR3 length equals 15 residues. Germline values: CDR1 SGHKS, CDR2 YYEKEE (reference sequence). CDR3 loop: CASSLGTSSNYGYTF. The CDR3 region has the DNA TGTGCCAGCAGCCTGGGGACATCTTCTAACTATGGCTACACCTTC.

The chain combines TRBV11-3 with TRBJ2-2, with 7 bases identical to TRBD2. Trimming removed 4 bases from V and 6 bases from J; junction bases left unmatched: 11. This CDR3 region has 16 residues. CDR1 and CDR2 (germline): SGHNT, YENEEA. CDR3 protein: CASSSAGTTSPGELFF. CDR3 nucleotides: TGTGCCAGCAGCTCGGCCGGGACTACCTCGCCCGGGGAGCTGTTTTTT.

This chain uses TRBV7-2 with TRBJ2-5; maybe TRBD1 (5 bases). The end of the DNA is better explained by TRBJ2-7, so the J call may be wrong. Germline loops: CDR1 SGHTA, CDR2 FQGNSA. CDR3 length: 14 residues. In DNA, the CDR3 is TGTGCCAGCAGCAAAGGGGATAGATCCTACGAGCAGTACTTC. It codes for CASSKGDRSYEQYF.

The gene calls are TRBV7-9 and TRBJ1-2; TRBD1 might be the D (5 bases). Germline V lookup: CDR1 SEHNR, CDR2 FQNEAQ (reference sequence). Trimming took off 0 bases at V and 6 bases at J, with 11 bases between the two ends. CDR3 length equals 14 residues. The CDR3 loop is CASSLAQGSNGYTF. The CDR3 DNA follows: TGTGCCAGCAGCTTAGCGCAGGGATCGAATGGCTACACCTTC.

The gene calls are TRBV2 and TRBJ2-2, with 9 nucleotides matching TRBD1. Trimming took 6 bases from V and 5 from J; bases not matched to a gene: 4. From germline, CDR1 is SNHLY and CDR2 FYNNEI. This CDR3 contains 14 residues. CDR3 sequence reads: CASRTGQGTGELFF. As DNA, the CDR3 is TGTGCCAGCAGAACGGGACAGGGTACCGGGGAGCTGTTTTTT.

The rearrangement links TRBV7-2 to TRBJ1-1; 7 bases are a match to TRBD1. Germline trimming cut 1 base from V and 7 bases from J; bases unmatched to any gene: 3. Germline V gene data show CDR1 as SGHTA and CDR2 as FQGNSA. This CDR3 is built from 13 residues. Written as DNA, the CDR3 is TGTGCCAGCAGCTTAGGAGGGGGCGGTGAAGCTTTCTTT. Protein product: CASSLGGGGEAFF.

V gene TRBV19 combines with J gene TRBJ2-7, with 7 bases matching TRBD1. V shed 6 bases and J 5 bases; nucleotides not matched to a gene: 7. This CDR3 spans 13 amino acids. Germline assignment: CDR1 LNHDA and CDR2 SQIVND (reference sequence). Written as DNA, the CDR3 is TGTGCCAGTAGCCGACAGGGTCCGGACGAGCAGTACTTC. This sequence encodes CASSRQGPDEQYF.

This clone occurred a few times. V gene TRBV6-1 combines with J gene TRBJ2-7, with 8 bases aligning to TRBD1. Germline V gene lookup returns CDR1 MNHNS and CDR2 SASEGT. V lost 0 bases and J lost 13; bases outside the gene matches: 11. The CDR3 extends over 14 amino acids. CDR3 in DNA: TGTGCCAGCAGTGAAGCGCTCGAGTGGTCAGGGGGCTACTTC. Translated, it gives CASSEALEWSGGYF.

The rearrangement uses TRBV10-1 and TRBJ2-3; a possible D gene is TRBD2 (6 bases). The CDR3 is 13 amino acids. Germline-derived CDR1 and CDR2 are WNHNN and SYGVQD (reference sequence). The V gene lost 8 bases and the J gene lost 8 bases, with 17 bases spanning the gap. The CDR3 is CASGGKERGTQYF. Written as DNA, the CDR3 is TGCGCCAGCGGGGGGAAGGAGAGGGGTACGCAGTATTTT.

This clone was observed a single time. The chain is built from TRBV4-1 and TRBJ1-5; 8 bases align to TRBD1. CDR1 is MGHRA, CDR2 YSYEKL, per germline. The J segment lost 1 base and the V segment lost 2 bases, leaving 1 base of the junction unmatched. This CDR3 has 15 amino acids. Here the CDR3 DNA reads TGCGCCAGCAGCCAATGGGACAGGAGCAATCAGCCCCAGCATTTT. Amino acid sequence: CASSQWDRSNQPQHF.

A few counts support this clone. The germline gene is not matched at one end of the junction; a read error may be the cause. The CDR3 loop reads CASSPGPSGANVLTF. DNA for the CDR3: TGCGCTAGCAGCCCAGGCCCCTCTGGGGCCAACGTCCTGACTTTC. This chain joins TRBV4-3 and TRBJ2-6; no firm D call. Germline CDR1 reads LGHNA; CDR2 reads YSLEER. The CDR3 totals 15 residues.

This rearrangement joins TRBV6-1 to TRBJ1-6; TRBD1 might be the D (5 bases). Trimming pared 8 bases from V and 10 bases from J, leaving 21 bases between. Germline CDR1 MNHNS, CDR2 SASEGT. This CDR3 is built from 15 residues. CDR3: CASLGGWQGRSPLHF. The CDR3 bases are TGTGCCAGCCTTGGAGGGTGGCAGGGAAGGTCACCCCTCCACTTT.